This TCR beta chain stems from a study of HIV-infected patients and healthy controls. Points from the study as a whole: Significantly higher mean Gini indices appeared in HIV-infected repertoires, possibly reflecting oligoclonality.

No cell fractionation was done, so the repertoire covers all unsorted peripheral blood T cells. As controls, fewer than 13 uninfected healthy donors gave samples, and four gave a couple of samples around three months apart. On this clonotype itself: The antigen is unknown.

The CDR3 is 16 residues long. V lost 6 bases and J lost 0, with 16 bases in between. Germline CDR1 MDHEN, CDR2 SYDVKM. Alpha and beta constant-region primers primed reverse transcription of about 470 ng RNA. Separate chain-specific third strand synthesis with multiplexing indices produced the alpha and beta libraries. From the 5' RACE reads, TCRdb called clonotypes with MiXCR, one entry per CDR3 protein. The sample records 15,000 to 20,000 distinct CDR3 sequences, around 10% being singletons. The sample comprised blood. This clonotype was obtained from an adult in good health. V usage is TRBV28 and J usage is TRBJ2-3; the D gene is possibly TRBD2 (6 bases). As DNA, the CDR3 is TGTGCCAGCAGCCGAGGCTGGCGGGATAGCACAGATACGCAGTATTTT. Its translation: CASSRGWRDSTDTQYF.